This T cell receptor (beta chain) originates from a study of human T cells and chemical hapten exposure. Time point noted: healthy volunteer bleed at 2 weeks. It was from unfractionated whole blood that total RNA was extracted. This CDR3 is 14 amino acids long. Trimming cost V 5 bases and J 5 bases; bases outside gene matches: 8. Germline-derived CDR1 and CDR2 are SEHNR and FQNEAQ (reference sequence). TCRdb passed the RACE reads through MiXCR, listing each CDR3 protein once. Seen here are 85,000 to 95,000 distinct CDR3 sequences, around 8.8% observed once, and the top ten hold about 3%. The specimen sequenced was whole blood. This clonotype was sampled from a female donor in good health. Some clones in this sample may be carry-over from other donors' samples. V and J are TRBV7-9 and TRBJ2-5; TRBD1 matches at 7 bases. CDR3 region: CASSPQGSGETQYF. Here the CDR3 DNA reads TGTGCCAGCAGCCCACAGGGGTCGGGGGAGACCCAGTACTTC.